This record concerns one T cell receptor (beta chain) sequence. The sample originates from a study of blood T cell repertoires in COVID-19. For the study at large: PBMCs, B-cell-depleted T cells, or T cells were the source of the cDNA or gDNA that made up the material.

Here immunoSEQ multiplex PCR was the method, and the copy in TCRdb shows in-frame clones only, minus some. The sample lists 150,000 to 200,000 clones, 75% to 90% occurring once. The ends were cut back, 0 bases at V and 9 bases at J, with 9 bases in the middle. The length of the CDR3 is 13 residues. From germline, CDR1 is SGHNT and CDR2 YENEEA. The receptor was derived from a woman older than 75 with active or convalescent COVID-19. The sequenced sample was peripheral blood. The rearrangement uses TRBV11-3 and TRBJ2-1; unclear D gene. CDR3 protein: CASSLDPSGEQFF. CDR3 nucleotides: TGTGCCAGCAGCTTAGATCCTAGTGGTGAGCAGTTCTTC.